This T cell receptor (beta chain) was captured in a study of T cells in Graves' hyperthyroidism and ophthalmopathy. Amplified regions were TCR beta CDR3 sequences from RNA transcripts. First-round RT-PCR of the TCR CDR3 relied on the HTBI primer set. MiXCR, run by TCRdb on the multiplex PCR reads, gives a single entry per CDR3 protein. The sample lists about 270,000 distinct CDR3 sequences, less than 30% occurring once. The specimen was blood. The receptor comes from a man in his forties with Graves' hyperthyroidism that later progressed to Graves' ophthalmopathy.

Here the CDR3 DNA reads TGTGCCAGCAGTCGATCGACTAGCGGGAGAACCGGGGAGCTGTTTTTT. It codes for CASSRSTSGRTGELFF. The V call is TRBV5-5, the J call TRBJ2-2; 12 bases line up with TRBD2. J was trimmed by 5 bases and V by 5 bases; bases with no gene match: 7. This CDR3 region has 16 residues. Germline CDR1 SGHKS, CDR2 YYEKEE (reference sequence).